A single sample is the source of the 21 T cell receptor beta chains below, sequenced in a study of shared clonotypes between healthy human individuals. Clones were sequenced by immunoSEQ multiplex PCR, and TCRdb holds only the in-frame ones, with some missing. This sample carries under 2.5 million clones, 92% of them seen once, and the ten largest clones take 0.37%. Sample: naive CD4+ T cells from PBMCs. Noted subset: CD45RA+ positively selected. The receptor source for this set is a man between 18 and 29 years old in good health. Some clones in this sample may be carry-over from other donors' samples.

The chain carries TRBV25-1 and TRBJ2-3, with D perhaps given as TRBD1 or TRBD2 (7 bases each). This CDR3 is 13 amino acids long. V was trimmed by 10 bases and J by 1 base, leaving 12 bases between them. In germline, CDR1 is MGHDK, CDR2 SYGVNS. CDR3 in DNA: TGTGCCATGACAGGGAGGGGCACAGATACGCAGTATTTT. Translation gives CAMTGRGTDTQYF.

The table lists this clone with a count of one. This chain links TRBV5-4 with TRBJ2-2, with 13 bases aligning to TRBD2. The CDR3 sequence is 17 residues long. Germline lookup yields CDR1 SGHNT and CDR2 YYREEE (reference sequence). J lost 6 bases, V lost 4 bases, and 9 bases had no gene match. The CDR3 DNA reads as TGTGCCAGCAGCAGGCCCGCGGGGACTAGCGGGGCCGGGGAGCTGTTTTTT. Translation gives CASSRPAGTSGAGELFF.

This chain connects TRBV19 to TRBJ2-1, with a weak D call TRBD2 (6 bases). In germline, CDR1 is LNHDA, CDR2 SQIVND (reference sequence). The germline V and J ends were trimmed by 2 bases and 2 bases, with 19 bases remaining between them. This CDR3 is built from 18 residues. The CDR3 protein is CASSIPLRGSGAYNEQFF. For the CDR3, the DNA is TGTGCCAGTAGTATACCTCTCCGGGGTAGCGGCGCCTACAATGAGCAGTTCTTC. The entire variable domain, with the rest obtained from reference TRBV19 and TRBJ2-1, is as follows: DGGITQSPKYLFRKEGQNVTLSCEQNLNHDAMYWYRQDPGQGLRLIYYSQIVNDFQKGDIAEGYSVSREKKESFPLTVTSAQKNPTAFYLCASSIPLRGSGAYNEQFFGPGTRLTVL.

The rearrangement joins TRBV5-1 to TRBJ2-5; D unresolved. Trimming left V 4 bases short and J 4 bases short, with 14 bases between. The CDR3 has 14 amino acids. Germline loops: CDR1 SGHRS, CDR2 YFSETQ. The CDR3 region is CASSNSLVAETQYF. The CDR3 DNA sequence: TGCGCCAGCAGCAATTCCCTAGTAGCAGAGACCCAGTACTTC.

The rearrangement uses TRBV2 and TRBJ2-1; 7 nucleotides match TRBD2. The CDR3 runs 16 residues. The V and J ends lost 3 bases and 7 bases, in that order; junction bases with no gene match: 12. The germline gives CDR1 SNHLY, CDR2 FYNNEI. CDR3 sequence reads: CASSERGGSVLNEQFF. CDR3 bases: TGTGCCAGCAGTGAGCGGGGCGGGAGTGTCCTTAATGAGCAGTTCTTC.

The rearrangement joins TRBV7-9 to TRBJ1-5; D is ambiguous. The CDR3 totals 12 residues. Germline V gene lookup returns CDR1 SEHNR and CDR2 FQNEAQ (reference sequence). Trimming stripped 5 bases from V and 0 bases from J, with 2 bases between. The chain's CDR3 is CASSNSNQPQHF. The CDR3 nucleotides are TGTGCCAGCAGCAATAGCAATCAGCCCCAGCATTTT.

The rearrangement links TRBV7-3 to TRBJ2-6; D possibly corresponds to TRBD1 (6 bases). Germline CDR1 SGHTA, CDR2 FQGTGA. This CDR3 is built from 19 residues. V lost 5 bases to trimming and J lost 1 base, with 21 bases between them. Here the CDR3 DNA reads TGTGCCAGCAGCCCGGGGTGGGGCAGGGGCCCTTCTGGGGCCAACGTCCTGACTTTC. Amino acid sequence: CASSPGWGRGPSGANVLTF.

To note about this clone: The sample carries other DNA sequences with the same CDR3. CDR3 DNA: TGTGCCAGCAGTGACCCCTACGAGCAGTACTTC. Amino acids: CASSDPYEQYF. The genes are TRBV6-5 and TRBJ2-7; no reliable D call. The CDR3 sequence is 11 residues long. Trimming stripped 5 bases from V and 2 bases from J, with 4 bases between. CDR1 is MNHEY and CDR2 is SVGAGI in the germline V gene.

This rearrangement joins TRBV7-3 to TRBJ2-3; D uncertain. V lost 5 bases and J lost 0, with 6 bases in between. CDR1 SGHTA and CDR2 FQGTGA come from the germline V gene. The CDR3 loop spans 13 amino acids. The CDR3 region is CASSPSSTDTQYF. The DNA of the CDR3 is TGTGCCAGCAGCCCGTCTAGCACAGATACGCAGTATTTT.

Only one count was recorded for this clone. This chain uses TRBV11-2 with TRBJ2-1; 14 nucleotides agree with TRBD2. V was pared by 1 base and J by 1 base, with 6 bases of the junction left unmatched. Germline V gene lookup returns CDR1 SGHAT and CDR2 FQNNGV. There are 19 residues in the CDR3. The CDR3 loop reads CASSLVGTSGSGSYNEQFF. For the CDR3, the DNA is TGTGCCAGCAGCTTAGTGGGGACTAGCGGGAGTGGGTCCTACAATGAGCAGTTCTTC. The full variable domain, rest sourced from reference TRBV11-2 and TRBJ2-1, is EAGVAQSPRYKIIEKRQSVAFWCNPISGHATLYWYQQILGQGPKLLIQFQNNGVVDDSQLPKDRFSAERLKGVDSTLKIQPAKLEDSAVYLCASSLVGTSGSGSYNEQFFGPGTRLTVL.

The chain recombines TRBV6-5 with TRBJ1-1, with D unclear. The CDR3 consists of 11 residues. Between the trimmed V and J ends, which lost 2 bases and 5 bases, there was a span of 3 bases. The germline V gene has CDR1 MNHEY and CDR2 SVGAGI. CDR3 loop: CASSYMTEAFF. Here the CDR3 DNA reads TGTGCCAGCAGTTACATGACTGAAGCTTTCTTT.

With respect to this clone: The same CDR3 is also encoded by other DNA sequences in this sample. The CDR3, as DNA: TGCGCCAGCAGCTTGGGGGACGGTAGCAATCAGCCCCAGCATTTT. It is translated as CASSLGDGSNQPQHF. The chain employs TRBV5-1 and TRBJ1-5; perhaps TRBD1 as D (5 bases). Per the germline V gene, CDR1 is SGHRS and CDR2 is YFSETQ. The CDR3 totals 15 residues. V was pared by 0 bases and J by 0 bases, with 7 bases between.

This chain uses TRBV7-6 with TRBJ2-3; 10 bases line up with TRBD2. Germline-derived CDR1 and CDR2 are SGHVS and FNYEAQ. The CDR3 is made up of 18 amino acids. With 6 bases clipped from V and 0 bases from J, the junction kept 12 bases outside the gene matches. The CDR3: CASRSLAGGRPSTDTQYF. The CDR3 coding sequence is TGTGCCAGCAGGTCCTTAGCGGGAGGCCGGCCAAGCACAGATACGCAGTATTTT.

The rearrangement joins TRBV5-1 to TRBJ2-7, with 7 bases aligning to TRBD1. Germline trimming cut 4 bases from V and 3 bases from J; bases unmatched to any gene: 10. CDR1 SGHRS and CDR2 YFSETQ come from the germline V gene. The CDR3 runs 15 residues. The CDR3 coding sequence is TGCGCCAGCAGCCCCAGACAGGGTACGAGCTACGAGCAGTACTTC. Encoded protein: CASSPRQGTSYEQYF.

The rearrangement uses TRBV5-4 and TRBJ2-1, with 7 bases identical to TRBD2. CDR3 length equals 14 residues. CDR1 is SGHNT, CDR2 YYREEE, per germline (reference sequence). Trimming took 4 bases from V and 6 from J; bases not matched to a gene: 7. The CDR3: CASSLPGGGNEQFF. As DNA, the CDR3 is TGTGCCAGCAGCCTACCCGGCGGGGGCAATGAGCAGTTCTTC.

This chain uses TRBV29-1 with TRBJ2-7; D possibly corresponds to TRBD1 (5 bases). The CDR3 covers 14 residues. Germline CDR1 reads SQVTM; CDR2 reads ANQGSEA. V dropped 0 bases and J dropped 1 base, with 10 bases sitting between them. The CDR3 DNA reads TGCAGCGTTGAAGATCATCAGGGATCCTACGAGCAGTACTTC. The encoded protein is CSVEDHQGSYEQYF.

In this sample, this clone turned up a few times. The chain joins TRBV6-1 to TRBJ1-2; TRBD1 aligns across 7 bases. Trimming removed 7 bases from V and 4 bases from J; junction bases left unmatched: 6. This CDR3 is 13 amino acids long. Germline CDR1 reads MNHNS; CDR2 reads SASEGT. CDR3 coding DNA: TGTGCCAGCATCCCCGGGACAGCCTATGGCTACACCTTC. Amino acid sequence: CASIPGTAYGYTF.

This rearrangement joins TRBV5-1 to TRBJ2-2; TRBD2 matches 8 bases. The CDR3 is made up of 17 amino acids. With 4 bases clipped from V and 5 bases from J, the junction kept 13 bases outside the gene matches. Germline assignment: CDR1 SGHRS and CDR2 YFSETQ. CDR3 bases: TGCGCCAGCAGCCCCAACAGCGGGAGCATCGAGACCGGGGAGCTGTTTTTT. Its protein is CASSPNSGSIETGELFF.

The chain has TRBV15 and TRBJ2-6; no definite D call. The CDR3 consists of 20 residues. Germline V gene data show CDR1 as LNHNV and CDR2 as YYDKDF (reference sequence). Trimming took off 1 base at V and 0 bases at J, with 19 bases between the two ends. In nucleotides, the CDR3 is TGTGCCACCAGCAGAGGGACGCTGCAAATCGGCTTCTCTGGGGCCAACGTCCTGACTTTC. It encodes CATSRGTLQIGFSGANVLTF. Based on the CDR3 plus reference TRBV15 and TRBJ2-6, the full variable domain is DAMVIQNPRYQVTQFGKPVTLSCSQTLNHNVMYWYQQKSSQAPKLLFHYYDKDFNNEADTPDNFQSRRPNTSFCFLDIRSPGLGDTAMYLCATSRGTLQIGFSGANVLTFGAGSRLTVL.

The rearrangement joins TRBV5-1 to TRBJ2-1; D is uncertain. V lost 4 bases to trimming and J lost 0 bases, with 11 bases between them. The CDR3 runs 15 residues. Looked up from germline, CDR1 is SGHRS and CDR2 is YFSETQ. DNA of the CDR3: TGCGCCAGCAGCCCAGACACCCCCTCCTACAATGAGCAGTTCTTC. Its protein is CASSPDTPSYNEQFF.

The chain recombines TRBV5-1 with TRBJ2-7; no firm D call. V gave up 4 bases and J gave up 1 base, with 33 bases separating them. CDR3 length: 21 amino acids. Per the germline V gene, CDR1 is SGHRS and CDR2 is YFSETQ. In DNA form, the CDR3 reads TGCGCCAGCAGCCCACGCCCCTTCACTTTTTCCTCCGAATACCGTTCCTACGAGCAGTACTTC. This gives the protein CASSPRPFTFSSEYRSYEQYF.